Each of the 3 T cell receptor beta chains below was sequenced from the same sample in a study of T cell responses to AZD1222 COVID-19 vaccine. The table came from immunoSEQ multiplex PCR; TCRdb's copy has only in-frame clones and leaves some out. Counted here are 100,000 to 130,000 clones, about 92% occurring once; the ten biggest clones make up 8% to 10%. The sequences come from peripheral blood, collected 28 days after the second AZD1222 dose. These receptors came from an adult who received the AZD1222 COVID-19 vaccine.

The chain carries TRBV30 and TRBJ1-5; possible D gene TRBD1, 5 bases. CDR1 is GTSNPN and CDR2 is SVGIG in the germline V gene (reference sequence). V shed 0 bases and J shed 1 base, with 10 bases lying between them. This CDR3 spans 15 amino acids. The CDR3 here is CAWSVRGWSNQPQHF. The CDR3, as DNA: TGTGCCTGGAGTGTACGGGGGTGGAGCAATCAGCCCCAGCATTTT.

The chain couples TRBV28 to TRBJ2-7; 8 nucleotides line up with TRBD2. Germline V CDR1 and CDR2: MDHEN, SYDVKM. The CDR3 has 14 residues. Trimming removed 6 bases from V and 4 bases from J; junction bases left unmatched: 8. The CDR3 nucleotides are TGTGCCAGCAGGGGAGCGGGAGTGCAATACGAGCAGTACTTC. It codes for CASRGAGVQYEQYF.

The chain recombines TRBV5-1 with TRBJ1-2, with 9 bases identical to TRBD1. The CDR3 covers 14 residues. V shed 0 bases and J 4 bases; nucleotides not matched to a gene: 1. CDR1 is SGHRS and CDR2 is YFSETQ in the germline V gene. DNA of the CDR3: TGCGCCAGCAGCTTGGAGGGACAGGGCTATGGCTACACCTTC. Protein sequence: CASSLEGQGYGYTF.